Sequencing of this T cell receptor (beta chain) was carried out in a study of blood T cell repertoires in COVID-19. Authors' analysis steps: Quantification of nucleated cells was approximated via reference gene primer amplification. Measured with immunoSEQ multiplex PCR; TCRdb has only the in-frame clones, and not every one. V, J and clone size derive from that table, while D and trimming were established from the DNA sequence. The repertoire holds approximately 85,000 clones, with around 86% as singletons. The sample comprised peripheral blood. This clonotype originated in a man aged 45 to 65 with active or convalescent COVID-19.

CDR3 sequence (DNA): TGTGCCAGCGGACGACCCAACCGGGACAGGGGACCCTATGGCTACACCTTC. Translation gives CASGRPNRDRGPYGYTF. The chain recombines TRBV5-6 with TRBJ1-2, with TRBD1 matching 10 bases. V gave up 7 bases and J gave up 4 bases; unmatched junction bases: 16. This CDR3 spans 17 amino acids. Germline V gives CDR1 SGHDT, CDR2 YYEEEE.